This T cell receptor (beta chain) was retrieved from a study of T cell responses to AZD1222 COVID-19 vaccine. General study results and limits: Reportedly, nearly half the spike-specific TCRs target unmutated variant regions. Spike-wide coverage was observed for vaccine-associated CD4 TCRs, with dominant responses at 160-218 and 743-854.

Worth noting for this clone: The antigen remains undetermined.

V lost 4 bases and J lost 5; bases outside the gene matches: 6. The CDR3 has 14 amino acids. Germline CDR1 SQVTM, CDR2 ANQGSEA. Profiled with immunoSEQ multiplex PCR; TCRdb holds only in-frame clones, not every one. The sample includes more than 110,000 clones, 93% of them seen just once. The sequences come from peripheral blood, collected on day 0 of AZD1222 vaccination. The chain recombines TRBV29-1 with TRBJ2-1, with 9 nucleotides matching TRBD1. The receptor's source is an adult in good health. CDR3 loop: CSVGGQGGNNEQFF. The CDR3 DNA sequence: TGCAGCGTTGGGGGACAGGGAGGAAACAATGAGCAGTTCTTC.